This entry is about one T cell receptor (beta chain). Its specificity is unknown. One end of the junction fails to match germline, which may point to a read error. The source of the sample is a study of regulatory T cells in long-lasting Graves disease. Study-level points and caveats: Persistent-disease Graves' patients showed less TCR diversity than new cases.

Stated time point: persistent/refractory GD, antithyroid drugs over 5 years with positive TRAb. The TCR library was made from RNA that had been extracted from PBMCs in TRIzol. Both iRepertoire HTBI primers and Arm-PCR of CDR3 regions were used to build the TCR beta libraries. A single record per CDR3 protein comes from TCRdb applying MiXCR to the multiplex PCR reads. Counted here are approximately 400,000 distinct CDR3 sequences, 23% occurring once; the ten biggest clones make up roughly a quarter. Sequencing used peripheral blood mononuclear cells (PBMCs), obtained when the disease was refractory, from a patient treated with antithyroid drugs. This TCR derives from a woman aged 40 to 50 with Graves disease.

The CDR3, as DNA: TGCAACGTTGGTAACGCAGGGGGCGCGGAGACCCAGTACTTC. Residues: CNVGNAGGAETQYF. The chain carries TRBV29-1 and TRBJ2-5; 8 positions match TRBD1. Germline lookup yields CDR1 SQVTM and CDR2 ANQGSEA. The CDR3 runs to 14 residues.